These T cell receptor beta chains were read from a single sample in a study of graft-versus-host responses after intestinal transplantation. TCRdb's copy holds only in-frame clones and misses some; the assay was immunoSEQ multiplex PCR. The sample lists approximately 80,000 clones, roughly 91% occurring once. These receptors have no identified antigens. The starting material was unstimulated CD4+ T cells sorted from spleen or lymph node cells, obtained before intestinal transplant. These receptors all stem from a human donor who received an intestinal transplant. The CDR3 runs from the conserved cysteine through the conserved F or W. The order of the fields is J gene, D gene, V gene, CDR3 protein, CDR3 DNA. The D gene is left open where the match is weak.

>TRBJ1-2|.|TRBV7-9
CASSSLPYNYGYTF
TGTGCCAGCAGCTCCCTACCTTATAACTATGGCTACACCTTC
>TRBJ1-2|TRBD1|TRBV5-4
CASSYSTTGGAEGYTF
TGTGCCAGCAGCTATAGCACGACAGGGGGCGCGGAGGGCTACACCTTC
>TRBJ1-5|.|TRBV28
CASSLSGGGNQPQHF
TGTGCCAGCAGTTTATCGGGAGGTGGCAATCAGCCCCAGCATTTT
>TRBJ1-4|.|TRBV25-1
CASSDDRATNEKLFF
TGTGCCAGCAGTGATGACAGAGCAACTAATGAAAAACTGTTTTTT
>TRBJ2-2|.|TRBV6-5
CASSMGQGMSGELFF
TGTGCCAGCAGTATGGGTCAGGGAATGTCCGGGGAGCTGTTTTTT
>TRBJ1-2|TRBD1|TRBV29-1
CSVVQGAGNYGYTF
TGCAGCGTTGTACAGGGGGCAGGAAACTATGGCTACACCTTC
>TRBJ2-3|TRBD1|TRBV27
CASSLFVVGTGGADTQYF
TGTGCCAGCAGTTTATTTGTAGTCGGGACAGGGGGCGCAGATACGCAGTATTTT
>TRBJ2-2|TRBD1|TRBV2
CASSERGQGNTGELFF
TGTGCCAGCAGTGAAAGGGGACAGGGGAACACCGGGGAGCTGTTTTTT
>TRBJ2-1|TRBD2|TRBV28
CASSPQLAIGYNEQFF
TGTGCCAGCAGTCCGCAACTAGCGATAGGGTACAATGAGCAGTTCTTC
>TRBJ1-1|.|TRBV30
CAWSTTAPLNTEAFF
TGTGCCTGGAGTACAACAGCCCCTCTTAACACTGAAGCTTTCTTT